Presented here are 4 T cell receptor beta chains from one specimen sequenced in a study of T cell responses to AZD1222 COVID-19 vaccine. Clones were read by immunoSEQ multiplex PCR, and TCRdb kept only the in-frame ones, dropping some. The table includes over 50,000 clones, 81% detected once. This specimen was peripheral blood, taken 28 days after the second AZD1222 dose. These receptors all come from an adult who received the AZD1222 COVID-19 vaccine.

The chain employs TRBV5-4 and TRBJ2-3; tentative D call: TRBD1 (5 bases). CDR1 is SGHNT and CDR2 is YYREEE in the germline V gene (reference sequence). This CDR3 comprises 13 residues. The V gene lost 10 bases and the J gene lost 2 bases, with 14 bases spanning the gap. The CDR3 sequence: CAAMTADTDTQYF. The CDR3 DNA follows: TGTGCCGCTATGACAGCTGACACAGATACGCAGTATTTT.

V gene TRBV5-1 combines with J gene TRBJ2-7; D might be TRBD1 (6 bases). The CDR3 has 11 residues. With 4 bases removed from V and 7 bases from J, the gap between germline ends came to 9 bases. Germline V lookup: CDR1 SGHRS, CDR2 YFSETQ. The CDR3 bases are TGCGCCAGCAGCGTGGGGACAGAGCAGTACTTC. Translation gives CASSVGTEQYF.

The chain recombines TRBV7-2 with TRBJ2-2; 10 bases fit TRBD2. Germline V gives CDR1 SGHTA, CDR2 FQGNSA. This CDR3 is built from 19 residues. V trimming: 2 bases; J trimming: 4 bases; junction bases outside the gene matches: 13. CDR3 residues: CASSLMVLSTSGVTGELFF. The CDR3, as DNA: TGTGCCAGCAGCTTAATGGTATTAAGTACTAGCGGGGTCACCGGGGAGCTGTTTTTT.

The chain recombines TRBV28 with TRBJ2-2, with 8 bases that match TRBD1. CDR3 length: 16 amino acids. Losses at the gene ends were 5 bases for V and 1 base for J; bases not matched to a gene: 6. Germline loops: CDR1 MDHEN, CDR2 SYDVKM. The CDR3 spells CASSPSDRVNTGELFF. The CDR3 bases are TGTGCCAGCAGTCCCTCGGACAGGGTGAACACCGGGGAGCTGTTTTTT.